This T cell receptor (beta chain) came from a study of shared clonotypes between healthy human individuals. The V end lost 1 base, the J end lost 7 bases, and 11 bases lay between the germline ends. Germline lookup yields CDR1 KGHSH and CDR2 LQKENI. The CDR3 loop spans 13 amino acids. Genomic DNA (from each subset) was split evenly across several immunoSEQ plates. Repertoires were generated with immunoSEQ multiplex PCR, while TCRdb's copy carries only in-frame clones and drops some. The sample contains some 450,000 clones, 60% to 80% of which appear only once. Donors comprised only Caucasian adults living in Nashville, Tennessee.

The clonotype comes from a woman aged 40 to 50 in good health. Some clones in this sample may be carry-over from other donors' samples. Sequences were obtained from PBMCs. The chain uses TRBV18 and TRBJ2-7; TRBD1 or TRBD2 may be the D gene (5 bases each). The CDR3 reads CASSPRVGEEQYF. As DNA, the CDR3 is TGTGCCAGCTCACCACGGGTGGGGGAAGAGCAGTACTTC.